This T cell receptor (beta chain) was captured in a study of T cell responses to AZD1222 COVID-19 vaccine. Sequencing used immunoSEQ multiplex PCR; TCRdb keeps in-frame clones, though not all of them. Of 100,000 to 150,000 clones listed, 70% to 90% are singletons. The specimen was peripheral blood, collected 28 days after the second AZD1222 dose. The receptor's source is an adult who received the AZD1222 COVID-19 vaccine.

The chain's CDR3 is CASSLLSTSATDTQYF. DNA for the CDR3: TGTGCCAGCAGTTTATTGTCGACTAGCGCCACAGATACGCAGTATTTT. The rearrangement links TRBV28 to TRBJ2-3; 8 bases agree with TRBD2. CDR3 size: 16 residues. The junction had 5 bases not matched to a gene; V was cut back by 1 base and J by 2 bases. Germline CDR1 MDHEN, CDR2 SYDVKM. The full variable domain, rest sourced from reference TRBV28 and TRBJ2-3, is DVKVTQSSRYLVKRTGEKVFLECVQDMDHENMFWYRQDPGLGLRLIYFSYDVKMKEKGDIPEGYSVSREKKERFSLILESASTNQTSMYLCASSLLSTSATDTQYFGPGTRLTVL.